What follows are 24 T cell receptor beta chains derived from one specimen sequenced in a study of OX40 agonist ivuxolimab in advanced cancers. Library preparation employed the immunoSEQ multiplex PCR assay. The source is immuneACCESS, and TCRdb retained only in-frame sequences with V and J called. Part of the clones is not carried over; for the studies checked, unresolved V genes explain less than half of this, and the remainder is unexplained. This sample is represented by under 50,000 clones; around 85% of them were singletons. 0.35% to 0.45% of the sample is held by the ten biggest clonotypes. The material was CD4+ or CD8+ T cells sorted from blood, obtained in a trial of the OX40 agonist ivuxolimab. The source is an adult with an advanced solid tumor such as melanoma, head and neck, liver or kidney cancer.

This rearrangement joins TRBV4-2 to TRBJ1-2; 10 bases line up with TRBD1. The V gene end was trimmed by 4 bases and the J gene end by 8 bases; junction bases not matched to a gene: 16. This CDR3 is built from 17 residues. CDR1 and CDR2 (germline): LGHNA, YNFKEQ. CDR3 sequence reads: CASSPGDRGRAGEGYTF. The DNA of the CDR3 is TGTGCCAGCAGCCCAGGGGACAGGGGAAGGGCGGGTGAGGGCTACACCTTC.

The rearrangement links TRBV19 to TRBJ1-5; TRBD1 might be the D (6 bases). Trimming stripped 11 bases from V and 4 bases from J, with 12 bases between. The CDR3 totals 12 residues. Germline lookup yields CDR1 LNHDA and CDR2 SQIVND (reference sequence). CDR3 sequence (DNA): TGTGCCGGAGGGGGTAAAAATCAGCCCCAGCATTTT. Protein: CAGGGKNQPQHF.

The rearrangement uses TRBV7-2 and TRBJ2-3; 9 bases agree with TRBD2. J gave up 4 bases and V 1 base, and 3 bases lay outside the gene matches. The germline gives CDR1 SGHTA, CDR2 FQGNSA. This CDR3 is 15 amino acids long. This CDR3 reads CASSLEGLASDTQYF. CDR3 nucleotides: TGTGCCAGCAGCTTAGAGGGACTAGCTTCAGATACGCAGTATTTT.

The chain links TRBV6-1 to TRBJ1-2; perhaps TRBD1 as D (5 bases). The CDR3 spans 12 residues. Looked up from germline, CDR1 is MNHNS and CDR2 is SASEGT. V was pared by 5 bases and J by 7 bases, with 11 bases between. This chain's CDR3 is CASSKLRVGYTF. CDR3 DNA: TGTGCCAGCAGTAAACTCAGGGTTGGCTACACCTTC.

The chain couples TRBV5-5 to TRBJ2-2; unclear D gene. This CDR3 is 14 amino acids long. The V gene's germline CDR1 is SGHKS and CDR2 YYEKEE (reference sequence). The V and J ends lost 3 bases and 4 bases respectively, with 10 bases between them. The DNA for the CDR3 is TGTGCCAGCAGCTCCTTTGGCAGCACCGGGGAGCTGTTTTTT. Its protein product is CASSSFGSTGELFF.

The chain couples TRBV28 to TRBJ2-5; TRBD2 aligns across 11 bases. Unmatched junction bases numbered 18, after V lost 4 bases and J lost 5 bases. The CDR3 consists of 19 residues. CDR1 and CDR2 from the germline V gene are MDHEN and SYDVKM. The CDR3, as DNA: TGTGCCAGCAGTTCAACGCCCACAATATTAGCGGGAGGGCCTGAGACCCAGTACTTC. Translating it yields CASSSTPTILAGGPETQYF.

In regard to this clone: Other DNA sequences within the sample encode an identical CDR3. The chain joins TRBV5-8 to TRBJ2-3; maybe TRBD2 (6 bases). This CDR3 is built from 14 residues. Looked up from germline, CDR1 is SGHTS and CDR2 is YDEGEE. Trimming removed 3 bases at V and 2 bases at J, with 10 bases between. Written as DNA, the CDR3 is TGTGCCAGCAGCTCGGGGGAGAACACAGATACGCAGTATTTT. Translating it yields CASSSGENTDTQYF.

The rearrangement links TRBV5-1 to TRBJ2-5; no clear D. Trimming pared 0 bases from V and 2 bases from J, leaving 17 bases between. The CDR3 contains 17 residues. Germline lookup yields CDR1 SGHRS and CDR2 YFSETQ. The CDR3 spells CASSLAEGDLSQETQYF. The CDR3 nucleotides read TGCGCCAGCAGCTTGGCCGAAGGAGACTTATCTCAAGAGACCCAGTACTTC.

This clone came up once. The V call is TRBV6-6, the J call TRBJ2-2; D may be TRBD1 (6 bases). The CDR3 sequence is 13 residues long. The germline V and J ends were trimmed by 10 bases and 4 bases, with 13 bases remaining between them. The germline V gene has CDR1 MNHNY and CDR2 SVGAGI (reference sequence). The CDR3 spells CANKQGITGELFF. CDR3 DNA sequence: TGTGCCAATAAACAGGGTATCACCGGGGAGCTGTTTTTT.

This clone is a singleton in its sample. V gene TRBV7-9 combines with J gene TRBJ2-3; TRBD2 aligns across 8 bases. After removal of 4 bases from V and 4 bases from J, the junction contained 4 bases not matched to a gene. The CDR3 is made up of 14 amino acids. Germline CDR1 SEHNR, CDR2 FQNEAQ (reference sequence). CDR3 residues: CASSSGLGSDTQYF. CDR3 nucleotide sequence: TGTGCCAGCAGCTCGGGACTAGGATCAGATACGCAGTATTTT.

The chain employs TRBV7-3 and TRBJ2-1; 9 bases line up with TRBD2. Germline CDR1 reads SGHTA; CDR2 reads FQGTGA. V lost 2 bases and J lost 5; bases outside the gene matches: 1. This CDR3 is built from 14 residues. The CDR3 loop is CASSLAGGNNEQFF. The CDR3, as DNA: TGTGCCAGCAGCTTAGCGGGGGGGAACAATGAGCAGTTCTTC.

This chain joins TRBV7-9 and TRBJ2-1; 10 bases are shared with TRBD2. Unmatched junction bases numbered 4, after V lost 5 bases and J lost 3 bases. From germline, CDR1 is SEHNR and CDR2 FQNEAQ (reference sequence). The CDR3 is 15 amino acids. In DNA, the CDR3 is TGTGCCAGCAGCAGGGGACTAGCGATCTACAATGAGCAGTTCTTC. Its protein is CASSRGLAIYNEQFF.

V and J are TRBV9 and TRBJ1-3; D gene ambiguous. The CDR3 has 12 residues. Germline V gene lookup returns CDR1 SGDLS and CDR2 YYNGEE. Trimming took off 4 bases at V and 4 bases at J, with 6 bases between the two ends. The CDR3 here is CASSPGGNTIYF. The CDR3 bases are TGTGCCAGCAGCCCTGGGGGAAACACCATATATTTT. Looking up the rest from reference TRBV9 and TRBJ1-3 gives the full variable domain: DSGVTQTPKHLITATGQRVTLRCSPRSGDLSVYWYQQSLDQGLQFLIQYYNGEERAKGNILERFSAQQFPDLHSELNLSSLELGDSALYFCASSPGGNTIYFGEGSWLTVV.

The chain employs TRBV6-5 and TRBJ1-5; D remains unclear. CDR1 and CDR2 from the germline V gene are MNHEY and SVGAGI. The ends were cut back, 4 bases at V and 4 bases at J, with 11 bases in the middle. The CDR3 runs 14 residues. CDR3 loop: CASSFTATNQPQHF. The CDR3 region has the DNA TGTGCCAGCAGTTTCACAGCTACGAATCAGCCCCAGCATTTT.

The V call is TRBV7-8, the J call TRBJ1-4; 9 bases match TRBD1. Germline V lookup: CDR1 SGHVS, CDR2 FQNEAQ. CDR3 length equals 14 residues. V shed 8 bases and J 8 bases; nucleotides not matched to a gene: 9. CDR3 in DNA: TGTGCCAGCTCGGGGGGACAGGGTTGGGAAAAACTGTTTTTT. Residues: CASSGGQGWEKLFF.

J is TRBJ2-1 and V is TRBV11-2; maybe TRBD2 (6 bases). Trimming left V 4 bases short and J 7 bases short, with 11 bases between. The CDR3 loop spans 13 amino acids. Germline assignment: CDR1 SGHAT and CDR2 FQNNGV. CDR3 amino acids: CASSSGLQNEQFF. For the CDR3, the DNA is TGTGCCAGCAGCTCGGGACTGCAGAATGAGCAGTTCTTC. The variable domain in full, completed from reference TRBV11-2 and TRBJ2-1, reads EAGVAQSPRYKIIEKRQSVAFWCNPISGHATLYWYQQILGQGPKLLIQFQNNGVVDDSQLPKDRFSAERLKGVDSTLKIQPAKLEDSAVYLCASSSGLQNEQFFGPGTRLTVL.

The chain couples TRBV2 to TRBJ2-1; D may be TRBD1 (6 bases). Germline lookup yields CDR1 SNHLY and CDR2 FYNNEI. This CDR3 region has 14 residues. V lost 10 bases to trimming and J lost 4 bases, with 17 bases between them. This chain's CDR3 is CATSPGHFYNEQFF. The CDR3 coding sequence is TGTGCCACCTCCCCGGGACACTTTTACAATGAGCAGTTCTTC.

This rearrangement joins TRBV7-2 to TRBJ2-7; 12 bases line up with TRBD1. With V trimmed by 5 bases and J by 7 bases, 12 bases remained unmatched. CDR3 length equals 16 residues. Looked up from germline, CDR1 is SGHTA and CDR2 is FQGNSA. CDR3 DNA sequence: TGTGCCAGCAGCCGAGGTGGGGGACAGGGGGCGTGGGAGCAGTACTTC. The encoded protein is CASSRGGGQGAWEQYF.

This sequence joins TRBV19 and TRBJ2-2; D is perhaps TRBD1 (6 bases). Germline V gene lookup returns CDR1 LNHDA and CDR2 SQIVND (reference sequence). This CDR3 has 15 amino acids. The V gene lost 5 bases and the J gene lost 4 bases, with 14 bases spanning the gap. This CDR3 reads CASSEQGVGTGELFF. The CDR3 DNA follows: TGTGCCAGTAGTGAACAGGGAGTGGGCACCGGGGAGCTGTTTTTT.

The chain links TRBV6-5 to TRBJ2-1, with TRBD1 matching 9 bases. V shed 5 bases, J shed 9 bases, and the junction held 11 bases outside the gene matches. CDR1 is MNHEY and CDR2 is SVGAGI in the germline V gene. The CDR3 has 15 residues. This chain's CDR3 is CASSTSRQGVGEQFF. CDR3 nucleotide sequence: TGTGCCAGCAGTACTTCCAGACAGGGGGTCGGTGAGCAGTTCTTC.

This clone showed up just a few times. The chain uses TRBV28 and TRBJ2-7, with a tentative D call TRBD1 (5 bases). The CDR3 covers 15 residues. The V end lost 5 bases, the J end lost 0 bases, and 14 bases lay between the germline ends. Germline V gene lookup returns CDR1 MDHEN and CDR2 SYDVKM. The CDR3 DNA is TGTGCCAGCAGTACAATAACAGGACCCTCCTACGAGCAGTACTTC. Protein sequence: CASSTITGPSYEQYF. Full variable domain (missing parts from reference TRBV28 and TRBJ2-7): DVKVTQSSRYLVKRTGEKVFLECVQDMDHENMFWYRQDPGLGLRLIYFSYDVKMKEKGDIPEGYSVSREKKERFSLILESASTNQTSMYLCASSTITGPSYEQYFGPGTRLTVT.

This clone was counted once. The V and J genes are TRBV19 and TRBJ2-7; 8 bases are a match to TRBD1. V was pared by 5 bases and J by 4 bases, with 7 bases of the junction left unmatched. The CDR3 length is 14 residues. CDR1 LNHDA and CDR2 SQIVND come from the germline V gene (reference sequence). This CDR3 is CASSVGQGGYEQYF. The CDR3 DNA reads TGTGCCAGTAGTGTCGGACAGGGAGGTTACGAGCAGTACTTC.

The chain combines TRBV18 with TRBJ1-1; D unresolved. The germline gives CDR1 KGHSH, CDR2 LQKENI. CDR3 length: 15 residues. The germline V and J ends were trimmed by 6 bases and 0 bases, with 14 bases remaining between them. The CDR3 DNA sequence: TGTGCCAGCTCGCCTATCTTGGGCGTGAACACTGAAGCTTTCTTT. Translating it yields CASSPILGVNTEAFF. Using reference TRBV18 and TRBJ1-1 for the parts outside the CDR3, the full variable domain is NAGVMQNPRHLVRRRGQEARLRCSPMKGHSHVYWYRQLPEEGLKFMVYLQKENIIDESGMPKERFSAEFPKEGPSILRIQQVVRGDSAAYFCASSPILGVNTEAFFGQGTRLTVV.

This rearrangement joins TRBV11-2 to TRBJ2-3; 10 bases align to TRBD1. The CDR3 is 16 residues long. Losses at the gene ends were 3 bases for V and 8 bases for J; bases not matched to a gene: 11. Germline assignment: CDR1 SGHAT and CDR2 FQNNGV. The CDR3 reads CASSFTLGTGEGTQYF. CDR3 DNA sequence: TGTGCCAGCAGCTTCACTCTTGGGACAGGGGAAGGTACGCAGTATTTT.